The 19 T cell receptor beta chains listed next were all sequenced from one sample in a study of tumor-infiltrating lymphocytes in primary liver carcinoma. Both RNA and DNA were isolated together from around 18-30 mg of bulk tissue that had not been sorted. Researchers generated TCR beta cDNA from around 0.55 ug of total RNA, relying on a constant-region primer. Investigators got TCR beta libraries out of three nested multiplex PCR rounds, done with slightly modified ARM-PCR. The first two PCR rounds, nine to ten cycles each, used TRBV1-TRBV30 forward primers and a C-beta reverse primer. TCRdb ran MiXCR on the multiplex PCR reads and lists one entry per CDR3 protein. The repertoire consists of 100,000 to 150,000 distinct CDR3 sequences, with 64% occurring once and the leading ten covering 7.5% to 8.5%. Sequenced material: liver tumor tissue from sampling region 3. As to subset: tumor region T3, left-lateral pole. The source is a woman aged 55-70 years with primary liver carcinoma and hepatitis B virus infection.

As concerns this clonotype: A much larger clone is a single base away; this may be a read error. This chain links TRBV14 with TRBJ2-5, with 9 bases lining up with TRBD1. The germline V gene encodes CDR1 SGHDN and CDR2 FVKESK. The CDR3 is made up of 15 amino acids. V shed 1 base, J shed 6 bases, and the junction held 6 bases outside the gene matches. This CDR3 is CASSQVGTGTQTQYF. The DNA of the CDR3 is TGTGCCAGCAGCCAAGTTGGGACAGGGACGCAGACCCAGTACTTC.

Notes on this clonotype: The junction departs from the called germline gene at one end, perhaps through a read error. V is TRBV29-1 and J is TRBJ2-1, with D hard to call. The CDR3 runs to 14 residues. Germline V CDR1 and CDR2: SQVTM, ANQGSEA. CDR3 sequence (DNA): TGCAGCGTTTCACGATCACAGAGAAAATATGAGCAGCTCTTC. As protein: CSVSRSQRKYEQLF.

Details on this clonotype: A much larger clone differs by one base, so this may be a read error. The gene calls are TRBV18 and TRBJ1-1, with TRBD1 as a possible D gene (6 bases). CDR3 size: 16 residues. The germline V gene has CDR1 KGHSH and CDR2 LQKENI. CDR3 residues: CASSPPRRTANAEAFF. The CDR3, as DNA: TGTGCCAGCTCACCACCTCGTAGGACAGCGAACGCTGAAGCTTTCTTT.

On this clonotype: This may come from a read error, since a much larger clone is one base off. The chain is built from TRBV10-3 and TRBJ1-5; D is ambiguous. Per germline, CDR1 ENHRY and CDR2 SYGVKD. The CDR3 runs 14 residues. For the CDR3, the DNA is TGTGCCATCGCAAAGACTACAGTCAATCTGCCCCAGCATTTT. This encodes CAIAKTTVNLPQHF.

The CDR3 here is CASSLYVGSENDEQFF. CDR3 DNA: TGTGCCAGCAGTTTATATGTTGGTAGCGAGAACGATGAGCAGTTCTTC. The genes are TRBV12-3 or TRBV12-4 and TRBJ2-1; weak D call: TRBD2 (5 bases). The CDR3 is 16 residues long. V lost 2 bases, J lost 8 bases, and 19 bases lay in between.

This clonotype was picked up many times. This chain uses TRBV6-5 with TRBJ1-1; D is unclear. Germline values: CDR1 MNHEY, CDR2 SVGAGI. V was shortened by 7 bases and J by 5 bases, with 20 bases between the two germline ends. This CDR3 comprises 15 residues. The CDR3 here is CASKGTSRTRTEAFF. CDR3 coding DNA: TGTGCCAGCAAGGGAACGTCCAGGACGAGGACTGAAGCTTTCTTT.

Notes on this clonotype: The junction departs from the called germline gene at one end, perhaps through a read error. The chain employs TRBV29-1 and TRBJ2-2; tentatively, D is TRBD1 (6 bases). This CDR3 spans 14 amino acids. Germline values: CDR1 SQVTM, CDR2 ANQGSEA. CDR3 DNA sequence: TGCAGCGTTGGGGAACAGGGAATCCCCGGGGTGCTGTTTTTT. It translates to CSVGEQGIPGVLFF.

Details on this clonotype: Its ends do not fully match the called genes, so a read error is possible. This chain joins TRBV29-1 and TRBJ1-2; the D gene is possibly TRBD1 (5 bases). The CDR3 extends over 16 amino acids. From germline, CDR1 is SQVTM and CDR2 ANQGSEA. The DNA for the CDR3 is TGCATCGTTGGACCCTCACAGGAAGTGACTAGCTATGGCTACACCTTC. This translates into CIVGPSQEVTSYGYTF.

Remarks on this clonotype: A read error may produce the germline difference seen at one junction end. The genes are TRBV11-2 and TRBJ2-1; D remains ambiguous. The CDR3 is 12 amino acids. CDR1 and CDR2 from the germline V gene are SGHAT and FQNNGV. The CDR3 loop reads CANSLASHEQFF. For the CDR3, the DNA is TGTGCCAACAGCTTAGCAAGTCATGAACAGTTCTTC.

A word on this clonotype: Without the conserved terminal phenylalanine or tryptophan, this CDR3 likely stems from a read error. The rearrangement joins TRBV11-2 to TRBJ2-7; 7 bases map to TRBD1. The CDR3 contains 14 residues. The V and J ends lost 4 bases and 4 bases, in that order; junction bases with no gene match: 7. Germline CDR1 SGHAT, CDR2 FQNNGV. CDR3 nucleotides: TGTGCCAGCAGCTGGACGGGACAGTCATACGAGCAGTACTCC. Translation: CASSWTGQSYEQYS.

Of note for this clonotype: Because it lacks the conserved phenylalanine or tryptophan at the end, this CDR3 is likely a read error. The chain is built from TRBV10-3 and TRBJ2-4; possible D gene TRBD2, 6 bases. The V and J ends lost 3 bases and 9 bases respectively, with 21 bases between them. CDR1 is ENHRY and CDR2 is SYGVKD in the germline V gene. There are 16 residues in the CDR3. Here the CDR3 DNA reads TGTGCCATCAGTGATACGACTAGTGAGGCGAGCGGCATTCAGTACTTA. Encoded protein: CAISDTTSEASGIQYL.

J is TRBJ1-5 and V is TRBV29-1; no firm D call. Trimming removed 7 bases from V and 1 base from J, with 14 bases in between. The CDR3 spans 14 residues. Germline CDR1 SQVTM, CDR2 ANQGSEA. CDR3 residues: CSASETVSNQPQHF. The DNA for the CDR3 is TGCAGCGCCTCAGAGACTGTCAGCAATCAGCCCCAGCATTTT.

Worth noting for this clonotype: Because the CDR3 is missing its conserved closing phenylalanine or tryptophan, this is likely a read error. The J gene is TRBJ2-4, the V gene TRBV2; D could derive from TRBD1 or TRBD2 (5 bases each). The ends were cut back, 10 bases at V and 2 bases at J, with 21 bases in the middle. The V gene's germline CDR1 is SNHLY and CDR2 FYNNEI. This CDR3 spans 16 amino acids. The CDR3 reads CATSWGTVGSKNIQYL. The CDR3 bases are TGTGCCACCTCTTGGGGGACGGTTGGGTCCAAAAACATTCAGTACTTA.

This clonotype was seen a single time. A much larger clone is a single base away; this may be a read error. CDR3 residues: CASSETAGDQETQYF. The CDR3 DNA reads as TGTGCCAGCAGTGAAACAGCGGGAGACCAAGAGACCCAGTACTTC. This rearrangement joins TRBV6-1 to TRBJ2-5; TRBD2 aligns across 8 bases. V shed 2 bases, J shed 0 bases, and the junction held 2 bases outside the gene matches. Germline V gene lookup returns CDR1 MNHNS and CDR2 SASEGT. The length of the CDR3 is 15 residues.

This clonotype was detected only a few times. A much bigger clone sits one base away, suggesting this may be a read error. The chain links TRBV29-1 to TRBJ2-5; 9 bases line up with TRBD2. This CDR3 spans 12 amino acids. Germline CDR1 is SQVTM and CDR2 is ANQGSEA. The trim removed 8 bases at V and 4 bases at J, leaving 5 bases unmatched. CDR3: CSSGLATETQYF. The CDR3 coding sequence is TGCAGCTCGGGACTAGCAACAGAGACCCAGTACTTC.

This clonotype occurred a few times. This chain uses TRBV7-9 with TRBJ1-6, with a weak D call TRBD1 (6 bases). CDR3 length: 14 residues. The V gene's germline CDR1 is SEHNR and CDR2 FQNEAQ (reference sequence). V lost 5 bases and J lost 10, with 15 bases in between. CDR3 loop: CASSGRGGGSPLHF. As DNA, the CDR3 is TGTGCCAGCAGCGGCAGGGGAGGAGGGTCACCCCTCCACTTT.

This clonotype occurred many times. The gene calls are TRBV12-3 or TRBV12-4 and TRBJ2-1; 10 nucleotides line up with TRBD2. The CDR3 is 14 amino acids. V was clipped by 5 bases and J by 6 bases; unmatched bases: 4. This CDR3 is CASSPTSGCNEQFF. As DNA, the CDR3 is TGTGCCAGCAGTCCGACTAGCGGGTGCAATGAGCAGTTCTTC.

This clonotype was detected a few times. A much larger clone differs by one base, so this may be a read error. The CDR3 loop is CGVGSLGSEKLFF. In DNA, the CDR3 is TGCGGCGTCGGGTCCTTGGGGTCCGAAAAACTGTTTTTT. The rearrangement links TRBV29-1 to TRBJ1-4, with D hard to call. CDR3 length: 13 residues. Germline-derived CDR1 and CDR2 are SQVTM and ANQGSEA.

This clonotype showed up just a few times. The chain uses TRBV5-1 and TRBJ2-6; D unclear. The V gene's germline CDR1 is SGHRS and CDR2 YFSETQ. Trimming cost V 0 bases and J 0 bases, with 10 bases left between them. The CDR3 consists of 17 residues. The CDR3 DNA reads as TGCGCCAGCAGCTTGGGGCCAAGGAGCTCTGGGGCCAACGTCCTGACTTTC. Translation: CASSLGPRSSGANVLTF.